This TCR beta chain was sequenced for a study of early stage breast cancer tumors. Produced via immunoSEQ multiplex PCR; TCRdb's table is partial and in-frame only. This sample has 65,000 to 75,000 clones, with 80% found just once. V lost 1 base and J lost 4, with 13 bases in between. This CDR3 is 14 amino acids long. Germline lookup yields CDR1 SQVTM and CDR2 ANQGSEA. This sequence originates from a middle-aged person with breast cancer. The V gene is TRBV29-1, the J gene TRBJ2-5; D is possibly TRBD2 (6 bases). The specimen was blood. CDR3 sequence (DNA): TGCAGCGTTGAAGTCGCGGGGAACGGAGAGACCCAGTACTTC. It translates to CSVEVAGNGETQYF.